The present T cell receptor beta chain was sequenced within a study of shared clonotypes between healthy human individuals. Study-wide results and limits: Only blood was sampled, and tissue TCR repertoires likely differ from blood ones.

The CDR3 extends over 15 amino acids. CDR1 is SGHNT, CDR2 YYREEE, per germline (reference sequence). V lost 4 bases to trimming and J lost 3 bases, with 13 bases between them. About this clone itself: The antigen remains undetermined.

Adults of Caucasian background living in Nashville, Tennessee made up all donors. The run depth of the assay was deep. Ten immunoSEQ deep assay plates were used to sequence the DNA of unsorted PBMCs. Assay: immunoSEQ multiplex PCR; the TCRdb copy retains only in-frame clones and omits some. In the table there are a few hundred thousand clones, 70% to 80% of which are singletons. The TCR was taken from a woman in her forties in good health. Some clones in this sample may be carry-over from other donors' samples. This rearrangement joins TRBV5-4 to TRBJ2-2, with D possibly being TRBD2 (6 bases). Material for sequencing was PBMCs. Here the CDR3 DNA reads TGTGCCAGCAGCCCGGGACCGGGGGACACCGGGGAGCTGTTTTTT. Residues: CASSPGPGDTGELFF.